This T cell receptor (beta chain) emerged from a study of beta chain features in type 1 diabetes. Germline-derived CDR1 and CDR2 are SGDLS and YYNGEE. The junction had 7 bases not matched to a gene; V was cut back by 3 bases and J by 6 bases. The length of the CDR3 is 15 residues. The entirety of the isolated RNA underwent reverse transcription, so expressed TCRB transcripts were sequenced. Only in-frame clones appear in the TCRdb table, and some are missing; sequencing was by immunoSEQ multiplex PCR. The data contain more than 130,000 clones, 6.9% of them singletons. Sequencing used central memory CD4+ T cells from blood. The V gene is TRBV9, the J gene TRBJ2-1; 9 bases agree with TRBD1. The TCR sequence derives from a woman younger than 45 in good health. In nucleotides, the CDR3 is TGTGCCAGCAGCGCACGGGGACAGGGCTCCAATGAGCAGTTCTTC. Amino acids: CASSARGQGSNEQFF.